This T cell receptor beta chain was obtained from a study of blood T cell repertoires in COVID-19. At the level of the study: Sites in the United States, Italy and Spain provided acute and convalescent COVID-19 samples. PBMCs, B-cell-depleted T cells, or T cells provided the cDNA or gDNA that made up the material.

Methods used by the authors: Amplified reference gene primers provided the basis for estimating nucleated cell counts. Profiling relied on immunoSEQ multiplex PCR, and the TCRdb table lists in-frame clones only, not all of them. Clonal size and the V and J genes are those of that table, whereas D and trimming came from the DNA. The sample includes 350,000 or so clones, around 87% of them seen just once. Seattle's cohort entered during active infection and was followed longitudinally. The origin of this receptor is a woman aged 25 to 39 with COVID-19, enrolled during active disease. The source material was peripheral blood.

CDR3 residues: CAWGTGRDYEQYF. DNA of the CDR3: TGTGCCTGGGGGACGGGTCGGGACTACGAGCAGTACTTC. This chain uses TRBV30 with TRBJ2-7; TRBD1 or TRBD2 may be the D gene (5 bases each). Per the germline V gene, CDR1 is GTSNPN and CDR2 is SVGIG (reference sequence). The CDR3 extends over 13 amino acids. V lost 5 bases and J 3 bases, leaving 14 bases between the germline ends.